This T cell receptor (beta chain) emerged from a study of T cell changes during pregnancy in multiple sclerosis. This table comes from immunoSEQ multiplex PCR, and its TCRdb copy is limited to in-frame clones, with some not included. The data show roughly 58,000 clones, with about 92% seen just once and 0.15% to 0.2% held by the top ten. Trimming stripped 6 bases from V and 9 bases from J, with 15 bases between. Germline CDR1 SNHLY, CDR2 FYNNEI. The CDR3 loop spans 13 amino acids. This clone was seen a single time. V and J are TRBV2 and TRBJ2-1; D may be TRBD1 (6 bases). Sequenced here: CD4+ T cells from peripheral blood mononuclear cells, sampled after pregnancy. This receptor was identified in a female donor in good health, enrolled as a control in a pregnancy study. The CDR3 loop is CASRGTGIGEQFF. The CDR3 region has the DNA TGTGCCAGCAGGGGAACAGGGATAGGTGAGCAGTTCTTC. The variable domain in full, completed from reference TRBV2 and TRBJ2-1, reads EPEVTQTPSHQVTQMGQEVILRCVPISNHLYFYWYRQILGQKVEFLVSFYNNEISEKSEIFDDQFSVERPDGSNFTLKIRSTKLEDSAMYFCASRGTGIGEQFFGPGTRLTVL.